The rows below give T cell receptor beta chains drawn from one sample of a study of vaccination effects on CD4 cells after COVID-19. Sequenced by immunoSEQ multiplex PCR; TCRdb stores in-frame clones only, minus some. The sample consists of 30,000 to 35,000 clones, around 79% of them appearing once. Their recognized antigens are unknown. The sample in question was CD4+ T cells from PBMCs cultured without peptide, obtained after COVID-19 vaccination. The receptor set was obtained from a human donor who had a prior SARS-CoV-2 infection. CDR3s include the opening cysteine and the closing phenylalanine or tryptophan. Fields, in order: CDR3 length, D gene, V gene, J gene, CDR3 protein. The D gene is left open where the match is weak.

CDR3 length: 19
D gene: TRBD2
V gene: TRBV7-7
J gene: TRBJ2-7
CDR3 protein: CASSRGLAGALSCLGKQYF

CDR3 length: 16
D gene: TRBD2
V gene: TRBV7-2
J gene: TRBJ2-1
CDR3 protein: CASSFIAGLVNNEQFF

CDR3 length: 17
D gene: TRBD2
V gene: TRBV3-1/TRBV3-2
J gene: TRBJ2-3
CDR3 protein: CASSHFPGLAGGNTQYF

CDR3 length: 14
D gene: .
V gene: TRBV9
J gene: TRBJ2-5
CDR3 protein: CASSTGRNQETQYF

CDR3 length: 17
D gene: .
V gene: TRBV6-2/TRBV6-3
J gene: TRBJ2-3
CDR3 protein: CASSYPSIGDTTDTQYF

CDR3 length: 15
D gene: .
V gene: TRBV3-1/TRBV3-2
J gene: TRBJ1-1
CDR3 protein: CASSQVTSRGTEAFF

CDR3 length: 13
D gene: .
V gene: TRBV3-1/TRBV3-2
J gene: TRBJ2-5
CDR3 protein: CASSQGFQETQYF

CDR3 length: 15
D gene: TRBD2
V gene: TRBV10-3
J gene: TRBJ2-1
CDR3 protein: CAISESAGGGNEQFF

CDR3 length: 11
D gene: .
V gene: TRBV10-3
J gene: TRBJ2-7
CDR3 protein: CAIGQNYEQYF

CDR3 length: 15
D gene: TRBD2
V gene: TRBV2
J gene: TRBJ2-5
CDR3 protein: CASSEGREYQETQYF

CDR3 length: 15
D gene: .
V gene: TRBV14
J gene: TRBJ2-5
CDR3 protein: CASSQAGQTWGTQYF

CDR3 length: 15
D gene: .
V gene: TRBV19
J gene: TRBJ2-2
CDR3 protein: CASSIHSGWAGELFF

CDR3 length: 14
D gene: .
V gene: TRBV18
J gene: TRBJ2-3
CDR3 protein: CASSPRTSTDTQYF

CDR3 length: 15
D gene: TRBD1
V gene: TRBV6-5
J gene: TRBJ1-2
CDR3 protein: CASSRQGWANYGYTF

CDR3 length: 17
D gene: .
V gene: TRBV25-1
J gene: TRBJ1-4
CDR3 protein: CASSDRRGYATNEKLFF

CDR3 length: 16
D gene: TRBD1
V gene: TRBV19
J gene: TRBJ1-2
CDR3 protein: CASSTTGLSPPYGYTF

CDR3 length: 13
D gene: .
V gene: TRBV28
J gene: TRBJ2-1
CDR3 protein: CASTLSRPGEQFF

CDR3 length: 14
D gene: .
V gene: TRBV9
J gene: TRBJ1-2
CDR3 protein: CASSERPQTYGYTF

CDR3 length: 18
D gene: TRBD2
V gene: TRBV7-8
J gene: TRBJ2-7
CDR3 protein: CASSPPPLLAGGFYEQYF

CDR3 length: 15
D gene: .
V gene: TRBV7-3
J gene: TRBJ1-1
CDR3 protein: CASSLGGRLGTEAFF

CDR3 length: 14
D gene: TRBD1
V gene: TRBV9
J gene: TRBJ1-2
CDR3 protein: CASSADRARYGYTF

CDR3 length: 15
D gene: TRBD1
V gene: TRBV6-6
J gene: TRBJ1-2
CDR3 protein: CASSYSGQPRGGYTF

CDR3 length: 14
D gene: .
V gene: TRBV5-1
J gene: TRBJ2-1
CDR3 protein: CASSLEGSYNEQFF

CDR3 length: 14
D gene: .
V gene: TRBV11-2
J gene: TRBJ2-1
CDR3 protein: CASSLFPGVNEQFF

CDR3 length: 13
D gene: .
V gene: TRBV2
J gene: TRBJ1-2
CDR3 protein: CASTETGTYGYTF

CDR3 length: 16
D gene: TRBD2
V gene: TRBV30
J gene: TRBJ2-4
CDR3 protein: CAWSTGLAGAKNIQYF

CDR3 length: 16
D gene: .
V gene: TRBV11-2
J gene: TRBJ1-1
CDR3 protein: CASSLDLGLGNTEAFF

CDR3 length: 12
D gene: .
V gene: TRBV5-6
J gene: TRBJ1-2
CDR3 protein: CASSLVTDGYTF

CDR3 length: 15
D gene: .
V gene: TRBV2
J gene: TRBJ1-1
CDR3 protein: CASSRYSPTDTEAFF

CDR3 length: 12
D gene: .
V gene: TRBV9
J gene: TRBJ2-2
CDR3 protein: CASSLNTGELFF

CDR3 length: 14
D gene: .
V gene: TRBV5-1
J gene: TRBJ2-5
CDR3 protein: CASSLATGVETQYF

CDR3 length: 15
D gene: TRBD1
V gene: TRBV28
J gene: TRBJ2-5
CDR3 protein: CASSPPGGVGETQYF

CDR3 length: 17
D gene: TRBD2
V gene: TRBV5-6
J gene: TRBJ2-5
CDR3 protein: CASSHGLAGGPQETQYF

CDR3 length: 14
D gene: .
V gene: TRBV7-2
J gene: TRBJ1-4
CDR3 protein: CASSRGATNEKLFF

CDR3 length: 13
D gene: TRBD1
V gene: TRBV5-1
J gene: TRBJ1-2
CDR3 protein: CASSFQGARGYTF

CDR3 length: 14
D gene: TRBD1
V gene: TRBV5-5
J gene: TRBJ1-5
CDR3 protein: CASSWDSFNQPQHF

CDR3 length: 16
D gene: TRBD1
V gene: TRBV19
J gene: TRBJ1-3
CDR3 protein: CASSLLGQSTGNTIYF

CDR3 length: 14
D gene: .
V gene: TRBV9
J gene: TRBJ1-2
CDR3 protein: CASTPFSSQYGYTF

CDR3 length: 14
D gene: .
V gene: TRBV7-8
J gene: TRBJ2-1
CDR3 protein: CASSPNRGSDEQFF

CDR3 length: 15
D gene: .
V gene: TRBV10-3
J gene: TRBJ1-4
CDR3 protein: CAISDGRGSNEKLFF

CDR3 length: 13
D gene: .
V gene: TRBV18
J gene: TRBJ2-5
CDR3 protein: CASSPEGRETQYF

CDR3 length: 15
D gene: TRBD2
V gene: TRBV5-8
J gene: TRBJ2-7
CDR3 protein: CASSLLAGADYEQYF

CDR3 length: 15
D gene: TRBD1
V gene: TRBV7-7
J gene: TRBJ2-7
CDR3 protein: CASSLRQGGFYEQYF

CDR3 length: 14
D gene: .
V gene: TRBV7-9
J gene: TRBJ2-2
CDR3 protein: CASSWTGNTGELFF